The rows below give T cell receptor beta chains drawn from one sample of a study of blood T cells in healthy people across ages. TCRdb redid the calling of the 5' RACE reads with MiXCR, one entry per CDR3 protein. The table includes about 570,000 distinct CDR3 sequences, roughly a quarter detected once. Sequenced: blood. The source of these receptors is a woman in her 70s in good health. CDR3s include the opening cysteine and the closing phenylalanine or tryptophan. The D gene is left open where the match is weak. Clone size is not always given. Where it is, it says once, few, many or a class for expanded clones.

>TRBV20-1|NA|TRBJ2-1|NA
TGCAGTGCTAGGGTCGAACTTGATGAGCAGTTCTTC
CSARVELDEQFF
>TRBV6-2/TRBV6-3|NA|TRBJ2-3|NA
TGTGCCAGCAGTTACCCGGGGGGCACAGATACGCAGTATTTT
CASSYPGGTDTQYF
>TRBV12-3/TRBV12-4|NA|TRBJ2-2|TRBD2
TGTGCCAGCAGTCCCAGCGGGACGGTCGGGGAGCTGTTTTTT
CASSPSGTVGELFF
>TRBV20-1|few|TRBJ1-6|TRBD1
TGCAGTGCTCGTCCGGACAGGGGGGGTAGCTCACCCCTCCACTTT
CSARPDRGGSSPLHF
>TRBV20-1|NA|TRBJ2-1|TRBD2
TGCAGGGTAGCGGGAGGGGGCAATGAGCAGTTCTTC
CRVAGGGNEQFF
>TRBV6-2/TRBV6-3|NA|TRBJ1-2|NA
TGTGCCAGCAGTCAGGGGATCTATGGCTACACCTTC
CASSQGIYGYTF
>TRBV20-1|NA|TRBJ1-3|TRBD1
TGCAGTGCTTCACAGGGGCCGGGGGAAACCATATACTTT
CSASQGPGETIYF
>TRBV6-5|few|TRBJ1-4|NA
TGTGCCAGCAGACGGACGGTTAATGAAAAACTGTTTTTT
CASRRTVNEKLFF
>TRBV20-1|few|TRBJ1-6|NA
TGCAGTGCTAGAGATCGCGGGGCCCGGACGGTGAATTCACCCCTCCACTTT
CSARDRGARTVNSPLHF
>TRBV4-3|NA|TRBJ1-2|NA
TGCGCCAGCAGCCAAGGACACGGATCTGGCTACACCTTC
CASSQGHGSGYTF
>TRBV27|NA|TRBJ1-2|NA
TGTGCCAGCAGTCCACATGGGGAGGGAGGTAGCGGCTACACCTTC
CASSPHGEGGSGYTF
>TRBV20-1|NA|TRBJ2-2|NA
TGCAGTGCTACTTACGGCACCGGGGAGCTGTTTTTT
CSATYGTGELFF
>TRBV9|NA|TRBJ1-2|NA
TGTGCCAGCAGCGTTTCCGGGACTTGGGGCTACACCTTC
CASSVSGTWGYTF
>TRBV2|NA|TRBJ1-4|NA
TGTGCCAGCAGTACCCGGGACGGGGGCGAAAAACTGTTTTTT
CASSTRDGGEKLFF
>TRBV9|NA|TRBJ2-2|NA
TGTGCCAGCAGCCTCGCAGGTCTCTCGAACACCGGGGAGCTGTTTTTT
CASSLAGLSNTGELFF
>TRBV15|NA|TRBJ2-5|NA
TGTGCCACCAACCGGGACCCACAGGAGACCCAGTACTTC
CATNRDPQETQYF
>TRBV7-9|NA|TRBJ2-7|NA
TGTGCCAGCAGCCCCGACGGAGTTTTCTACGAGCAGTACTTC
CASSPDGVFYEQYF
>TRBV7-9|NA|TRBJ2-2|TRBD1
TGTGCCAGCAGCGCCCGGGACAGGGGAAACACCGGGGAGCTGTTTTTT
CASSARDRGNTGELFF
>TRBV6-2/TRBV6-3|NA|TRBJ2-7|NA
TGTGCCAGCAGCCAGCCGGGCGCTTCCTACGAGCAGTACTTC
CASSQPGASYEQYF
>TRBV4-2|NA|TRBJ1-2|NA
TGTGCCAGCAGCCAAGTGGGAACTAACTATGGCTACACCTTC
CASSQVGTNYGYTF
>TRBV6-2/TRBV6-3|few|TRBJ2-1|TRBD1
TGTGCCAGCCAACAGGGGCTAGGGTACAATGAGCAGTTCTTC
CASQQGLGYNEQFF
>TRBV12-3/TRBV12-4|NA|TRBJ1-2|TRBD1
TGTGCCAGCAGTCCCACTTACAGGGGGGTTTTGACTAACTATGGCTACACCTTC
CASSPTYRGVLTNYGYTF
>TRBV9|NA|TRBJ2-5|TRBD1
TGTGCCAGCAGCGAGACAGGGGCCCAAGAGACCCAGTACTTC
CASSETGAQETQYF
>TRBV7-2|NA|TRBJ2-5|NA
TGTGCCAGCAGCTTGTGGCGGAATAAAGAGACCCAGTACTTC
CASSLWRNKETQYF
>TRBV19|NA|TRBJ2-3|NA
TGTGCCAGTAGTCGGATGGATACGCAGTATTTT
CASSRMDTQYF
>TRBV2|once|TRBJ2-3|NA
TGTGCCAGCAGTCAGTCCGGGGCGATAGATACGCAGTATTTT
CASSQSGAIDTQYF
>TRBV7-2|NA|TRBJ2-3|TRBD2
TGTGCCAGCAGCTGGGGACTAGGGAGGAGCACAGATACGCAGTATTTT
CASSWGLGRSTDTQYF
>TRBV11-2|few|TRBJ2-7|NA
TGTGCCAGCAGCTTAGGGGTTTTCTACGAGCAGTACTTC
CASSLGVFYEQYF
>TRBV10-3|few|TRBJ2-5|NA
TGTGCCATCAGTGAGGGAGGTTGGGAGACCCAGTACTTC
CAISEGGWETQYF
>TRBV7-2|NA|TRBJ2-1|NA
TGTGCCAGCAGCTTACTCCCTTTCGCCTACAATGAGCAGTTCTTC
CASSLLPFAYNEQFF
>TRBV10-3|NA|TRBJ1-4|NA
TGTGCCATCAGCCAGCATGCAACTAATGAAAAACTGTTTTTT
CAISQHATNEKLFF
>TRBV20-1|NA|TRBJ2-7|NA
TGCAGTGCTAGAGGCGCAGTGGGGGGGCCCCACGAGCAGTACTTC
CSARGAVGGPHEQYF
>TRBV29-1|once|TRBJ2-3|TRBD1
TGCAGTAAGACAGGGGGGGGAGATACGCAGTATTTT
CSKTGGGDTQYF
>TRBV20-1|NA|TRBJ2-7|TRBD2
TGCAGTGCTAGAGAGATCCGGAATCTAGCGGGGGGCGGGTCCGAGCAGTACTTC
CSAREIRNLAGGGSEQYF
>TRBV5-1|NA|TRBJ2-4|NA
TGCGCCAGCAGCCTCAAAAACATTCAGTACTTC
CASSLKNIQYF
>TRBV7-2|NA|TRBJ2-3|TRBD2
TGTGCCAGCAGCCCCGGGGGGGGCTTTAGCACAGATACGCAGTATTTT
CASSPGGGFSTDTQYF
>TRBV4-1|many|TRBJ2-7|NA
TGCGCCAGCAGCCAACAGGACGGCTACGAGCAGTACTTC
CASSQQDGYEQYF
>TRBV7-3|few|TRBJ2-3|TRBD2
TGTGCCAGCAGCCCAACTACGGGGGGTACGCAGTATTTT
CASSPTTGGTQYF
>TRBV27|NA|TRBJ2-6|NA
TGTGCCAGCAGTTCCCAGGGGAGATCTGGGGCCAACGTCCTGACTTTC
CASSSQGRSGANVLTF
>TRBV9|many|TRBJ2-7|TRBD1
TGTGCCAGCAGCGCCCAGGGGGTCCCCTACGAGCAGTACTTC
CASSAQGVPYEQYF
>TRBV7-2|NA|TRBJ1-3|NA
TGTGCCAGCAGCTTAACCCACCCCATAGGGAGAGGGGGAAACACCATATATTTT
CASSLTHPIGRGGNTIYF
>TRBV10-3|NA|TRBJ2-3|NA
TGTGCCATCAAGGGGAACCGGGGGTTAACAGATACGCAGTATTTT
CAIKGNRGLTDTQYF
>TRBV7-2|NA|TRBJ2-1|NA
TGTGCCAGCAGCTTTGATCCTGCTAATGAGCAGTTCTTC
CASSFDPANEQFF
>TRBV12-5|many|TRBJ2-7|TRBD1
TGTGCTAGTGGTTTCCCGGGACAGGGCTACGAGCAGTACTTC
CASGFPGQGYEQYF
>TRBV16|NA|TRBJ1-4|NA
TGTGCCAGCAGCCAAGGACAGCGCTATGAAAAACTGTTTTTT
CASSQGQRYEKLFF
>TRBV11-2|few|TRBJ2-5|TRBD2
TGTGCCAGCAGCTTAGCAGAGCGGGGTTTGGAGACCCAGTACTTC
CASSLAERGLETQYF
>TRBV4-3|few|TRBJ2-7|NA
TGCGCCAGCAGCCAAGGGAAGGGAATAGAGCAGTACTTC
CASSQGKGIEQYF
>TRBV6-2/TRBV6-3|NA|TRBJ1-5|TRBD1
TGTGCCAGCACCTGGGACAGGGGGAGCAATCAGCCCCAGCATTTT
CASTWDRGSNQPQHF
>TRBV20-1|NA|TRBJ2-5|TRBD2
TGCAGTGCGGACCCGCCCCCGGGACTAGCGGGCGTACAAGAGACCCAGTACTTC
CSADPPPGLAGVQETQYF
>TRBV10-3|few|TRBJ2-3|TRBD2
TGTGCCATCAGCCAACTAGCGGGGGGGCCAGATACGCAGTATTTT
CAISQLAGGPDTQYF
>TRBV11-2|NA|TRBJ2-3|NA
TGTGCCAGCAGCGCGTCGCAGGGGGGTACGCAGTATTTT
CASSASQGGTQYF